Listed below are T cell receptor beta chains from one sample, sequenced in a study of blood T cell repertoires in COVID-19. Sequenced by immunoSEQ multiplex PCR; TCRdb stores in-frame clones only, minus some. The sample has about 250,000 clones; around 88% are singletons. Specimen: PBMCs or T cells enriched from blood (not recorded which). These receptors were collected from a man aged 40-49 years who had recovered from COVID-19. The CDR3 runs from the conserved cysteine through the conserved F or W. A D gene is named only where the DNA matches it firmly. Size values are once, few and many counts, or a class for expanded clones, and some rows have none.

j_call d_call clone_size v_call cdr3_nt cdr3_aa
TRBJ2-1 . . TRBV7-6 TGTGCCAGCAGAAAAGCCGGAGGCAGCTCCTACAATGAGCAGTTCTTC CASRKAGGSSYNEQFF
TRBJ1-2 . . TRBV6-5 TGTGCCAGCAGTTACGTTTTGGGGGCGCTTGGCTATGGCTACACCTTC CASSYVLGALGYGYTF
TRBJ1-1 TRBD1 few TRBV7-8 TGTGCCAGCAGCAAGGGACAGGGATGGACTGAAGCTTTCTTT CASSKGQGWTEAFF
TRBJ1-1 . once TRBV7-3 TGTGCCAGCAGCGCAATGCAGTACACTGAAGCTTTCTTT CASSAMQYTEAFF
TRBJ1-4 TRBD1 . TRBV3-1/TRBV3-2 TGTGCCAGCAGCCAACAACAGGGGGCTTATGAAAAACTGTTTTTT CASSQQQGAYEKLFF
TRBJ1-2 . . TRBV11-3 TGTGCCAGCAGCAATAGCCCTAGGGGGGGCTCTGGCTACACCTTC CASSNSPRGGSGYTF
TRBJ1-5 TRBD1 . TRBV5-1 TGCGCCAGCAGCCCCAGGGGGGCGACTTATCGCAATCAGCCCCAGCATTTT CASSPRGATYRNQPQHF
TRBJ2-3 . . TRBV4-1 TGCGCCAGCAGCCAAACAACTAGCAACACAGATACGCAGTATTTT CASSQTTSNTDTQYF
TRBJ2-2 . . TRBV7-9 TGTGCCAGCAGTCCCAGCGGGGAGCTGTTTTTT CASSPSGELFF
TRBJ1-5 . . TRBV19 TGTGCCAGTAGTATGGGGGGGGATCAGCCCCAGCATTTT CASSMGGDQPQHF
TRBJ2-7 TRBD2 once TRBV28 TGTGCCAGCAGTTTAAACCCTATCGGGGACTACTCCTACGAGCAGTACTTC CASSLNPIGDYSYEQYF
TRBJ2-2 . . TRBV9 TGTGCCAGCAGCGTAGGTCTTCTCGGGGAGCTGTTTTTT CASSVGLLGELFF
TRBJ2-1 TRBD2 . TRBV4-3 TGCGCCAGCAGCCTACGGGGGAGTGGCGGGAGGGACTACAATGAGCAGTTCTTC CASSLRGSGGRDYNEQFF
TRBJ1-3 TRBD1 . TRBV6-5 TGTGCCAGCAGTCGCCGGGACAGCGATGGAAACACCATATATTTT CASSRRDSDGNTIYF
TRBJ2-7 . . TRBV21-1 TGTGCCAGCAGCCAAGCCATCCCTAGCGGGGCTCCCCGCTACGAGCAGTACTTC CASSQAIPSGAPRYEQYF
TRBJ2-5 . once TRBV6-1 TGTGCCAGCAGTGAACTCTGGGGCAGGCAAGAGACCCAGTACTTC CASSELWGRQETQYF
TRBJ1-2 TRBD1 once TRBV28 TGTGCCAGCAGCTGGAAACAGGGGTACTATGGCTACACCTTC CASSWKQGYYGYTF
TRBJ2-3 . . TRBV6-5 TGTGCCAGCAGCGGATGGGACAACACAGATACGCAGTATTTT CASSGWDNTDTQYF
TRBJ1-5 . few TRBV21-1 TGTGCCAGCAGCAGACAAATCACAGGGCCTCGGAGCAATCAGCCCCAGCATTTT CASSRQITGPRSNQPQHF
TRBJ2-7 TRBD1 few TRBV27 TGTGCCAGCAGACCGGACAGGGTAGGGGAGCAGTACTTC CASRPDRVGEQYF
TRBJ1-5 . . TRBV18 TGTGCCAGCTCACTGGCAGGGCATAGCAATCAGCCCCAGCATTTT CASSLAGHSNQPQHF
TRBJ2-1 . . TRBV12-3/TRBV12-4 TGTGCCAGCAGAAAGGACTACTACAATGAGCAGTTCTTC CASRKDYYNEQFF
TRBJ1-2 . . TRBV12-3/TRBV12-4 TGTGCCAGCAGTTTAAGAGGGAACTATGGCTACACCTTC CASSLRGNYGYTF
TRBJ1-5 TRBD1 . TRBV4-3 TGCGCCAGCAGCCAAGGTTTCAGGACAGGGGAATGGTCGGGCAATCAGCCCCAGCATTTT CASSQGFRTGEWSGNQPQHF
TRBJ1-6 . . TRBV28 TGTGCCAGTAAGCTTACTGGGGGGTCTCGTTCACCCCTCCACTTT CASKLTGGSRSPLHF
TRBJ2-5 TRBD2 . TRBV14 TGTGCCAGCAGCCAAGGGTTGGGACTAGCACCAGCCCAGTACTTC CASSQGLGLAPAQYF
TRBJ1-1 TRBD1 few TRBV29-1 TGCAGCGTCATCAACTCAGGGGGATCAAACACTGAAGCTTTCTTT CSVINSGGSNTEAFF
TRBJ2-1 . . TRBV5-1 TGCGCCAGCAGCTTACTATTACAAAGTACCACGATCAACTACAATGAGCAGTTCTTC CASSLLLQSTTINYNEQFF
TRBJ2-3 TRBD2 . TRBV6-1 TGTGCCAGCAGTGAAACTAGCGGGAGTTCATCAGATACGCAGTATTTT CASSETSGSSSDTQYF
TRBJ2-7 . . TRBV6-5 TGTGCCAGCAGTTCCCCCAAAAGAGGTAGCAGTCACGAGCAGTACTTC CASSSPKRGSSHEQYF
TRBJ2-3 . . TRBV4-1 TGCGCCAGCAGCGCAGGGGTCAGCTATAGCACAGATACGCAGTATTTT CASSAGVSYSTDTQYF
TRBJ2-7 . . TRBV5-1 TGCGCCAGCAGCTTGGAAGGATCGGGACACCTTTCCTGGGCGCAGTACTTC CASSLEGSGHLSWAQYF
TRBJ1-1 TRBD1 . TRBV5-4 TGTGCCAGCAGCACCCCGGACAGGGAGGGCACTGAAGCTTTCTTT CASSTPDREGTEAFF
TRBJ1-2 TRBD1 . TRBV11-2 TGTGCCAGCAGCTCGACAGGGAACTATGGCTACACCTTC CASSSTGNYGYTF
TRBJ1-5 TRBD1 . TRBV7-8 TGTGCCAGCAGCCGGACGGGACAGCAAAATCAGCCCCAGCATTTT CASSRTGQQNQPQHF
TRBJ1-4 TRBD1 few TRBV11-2 TGTGCCAGCAGCAGTCGACAGGGCCAAACTGCTAATGAAAAACTGTTTTTT CASSSRQGQTANEKLFF
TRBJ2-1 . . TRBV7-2 TGTGCCAGCAGCTTAGGGGCAGGGTATTACAATGAGCAGTTCTTC CASSLGAGYYNEQFF
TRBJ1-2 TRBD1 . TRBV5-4 TGTGCCAGCAGCTTGGGGGGACAGGGAGACTATGGCTACACCTTC CASSLGGQGDYGYTF
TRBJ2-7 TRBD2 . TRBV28 TGTGCCAGCAGTTCCCTGGGACTAGCGGGAGGGTCCTACGAGCAGTACTTC CASSSLGLAGGSYEQYF
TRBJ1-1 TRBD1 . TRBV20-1 TGCAGTGCCAGTAGAGGGGGCTGGGGGATGAACACTGAAGCTTTCTTT CSASRGGWGMNTEAFF
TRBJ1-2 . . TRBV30 TGTGCCTGGGGTCCGGCTCTGGACAGCTACTATGGCTACACCTTC CAWGPALDSYYGYTF
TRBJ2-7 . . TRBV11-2 TGTGCCAGCAGCTTGTTACCAATCAGCTCCTACGAGCAGTACTTC CASSLLPISSYEQYF
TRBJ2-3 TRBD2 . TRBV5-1 TGCGCCAGCAGCCTCCGGACTAGCGGGGGCACAGATACGCAGTATTTT CASSLRTSGGTDTQYF
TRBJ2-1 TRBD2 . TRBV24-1 TGTGCCACCAGTGAGAGCCCGGGACTAGGGATCTACAATGAGCAGTTCTTC CATSESPGLGIYNEQFF
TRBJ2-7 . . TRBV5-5 TGTGCCAGCAGCTTAACCAGGGTGACCTCCTACGAGCAGTACTTC CASSLTRVTSYEQYF
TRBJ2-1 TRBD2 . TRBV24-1 TGTGCCACCAGTGGGGCTAGCGGAGACTACAGATACTCCTACAATGAGCAGTTCTTC CATSGASGDYRYSYNEQFF
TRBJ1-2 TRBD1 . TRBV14 TGTGCCAGCAGCCCAGGACAGGGGAAAACTAACTATGGCTACACCTTC CASSPGQGKTNYGYTF
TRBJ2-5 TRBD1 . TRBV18 TGTGCCAGCTCATCTACAGGGGGCCAAGAGACCCAGTACTTC CASSSTGGQETQYF
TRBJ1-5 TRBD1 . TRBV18 TGTGCCAGCTCATCTTTACCGGGACAGGCTAATCAGCCCCAGCATTTT CASSSLPGQANQPQHF
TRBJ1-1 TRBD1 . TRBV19 TGTGCCAGTACCCTTTATGAGGGGGCGAAAGGGTTCGCTGAAGCTTTCTTT CASTLYEGAKGFAEAFF
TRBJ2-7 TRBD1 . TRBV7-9 TGTGCCAGCCTCTCGAGAGTCGGACAGGGGCTCGACGAGCAGTACTTC CASLSRVGQGLDEQYF
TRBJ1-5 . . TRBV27 TGTGCCAGCAGTATCCAGGCAGATAGCAATCAGCCCCAGCATTTT CASSIQADSNQPQHF
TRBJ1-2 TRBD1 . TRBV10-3 TGTGCCTCCGGGGGACAGCTAAACTATGGCTACACCTTC CASGGQLNYGYTF